This note documents a single TCR beta chain sequence. The source of the sample is a study of blood T cell repertoires in COVID-19. Original handling: Amplification of reference gene primers was used by the study to estimate nucleated cell counts. Clones were read by immunoSEQ multiplex PCR, and TCRdb kept only the in-frame ones, dropping some. V and J calls and clone size come straight from that table; D and trimming were deduced from the DNA. The sample carries approximately 300,000 clones, 70% to 90% recorded once. The receptor comes from a woman aged 18-30 years who had recovered from COVID-19. Sequenced: PBMCs or T cells enriched from blood (not recorded which).

CDR3 region: CASSGTGKEGYTF. The CDR3 nucleotides are TGTGCCAGCAGCGGGACAGGGAAGGAAGGCTACACCTTC. This chain links TRBV2 with TRBJ1-2; 9 bases fit TRBD1. CDR3 length equals 13 residues. Trimming at V came to 6 bases and at J to 8 bases, leaving 7 bases not matched to a gene. CDR1 SNHLY and CDR2 FYNNEI come from the germline V gene. Full variable domain (rest looked up from reference TRBV2 and TRBJ1-2): EPEVTQTPSHQVTQMGQEVILRCVPISNHLYFYWYRQILGQKVEFLVSFYNNEISEKSEIFDDQFSVERPDGSNFTLKIRSTKLEDSAMYFCASSGTGKEGYTFGSGTRLTVV.